A single sample gave rise to the 4 T cell receptor beta chains below, sequenced in a study of PD-1 blockade in classical Hodgkin lymphoma. Clones were sequenced by immunoSEQ multiplex PCR, and TCRdb holds only the in-frame ones, with some missing. The sample lists fewer than 40,000 clones, about 85% seen once, with about 1.2% in the top ten. Specified time point: newly diagnosed, previously untreated cHL patient sample. Magnetic negative selection served to purify CD4+ T cells out of PBMCs that had been thawed. The sequencing sample was made of CD4+ T cells from blood. All receptors derive from a human donor with classical Hodgkin lymphoma.

The rearrangement links TRBV18 to TRBJ2-7, with D tentatively TRBD2 (5 bases). Germline CDR1 reads KGHSH; CDR2 reads LQKENI. The V end lost 6 bases, the J end lost 4 bases, and 13 bases lay between the germline ends. This CDR3 has 13 amino acids. CDR3 amino acids: CASSQFRGYEQYV. Here the CDR3 DNA reads TGTGCCAGCTCCCAATTCCGGGGTTACGAGCAGTACGTC.

V gene TRBV27 combines with J gene TRBJ2-3; the match to TRBD2 covers 9 bases. Germline V gene lookup returns CDR1 MNHEY and CDR2 SMNVEV (reference sequence). The ends lost 5 bases at V and 8 bases at J; junction bases unmatched: 14. The CDR3 runs 16 residues. The DNA of the CDR3 is TGTGCCAGCAGTCGACTAGCGGTCCATCCACAGGGTACGCAGTATTTT. Protein: CASSRLAVHPQGTQYF.

The J gene is TRBJ2-3, the V gene TRBV2; 9 bases agree with TRBD2. The CDR3 totals 15 residues. Germline assignment: CDR1 SNHLY and CDR2 FYNNEI. The V segment lost 8 bases and the J segment 8 bases; nucleotides outside the gene matches: 14. The DNA of the CDR3 is TGTGCCAGCCGGGGGGCGCTAGCGGGGCTTGCTACGCAGTATTTT. Translated: CASRGALAGLATQYF.

The chain is built from TRBV5-4 and TRBJ1-4, with D hard to call. The CDR3 consists of 15 residues. Looked up from germline, CDR1 is SGHNT and CDR2 is YYREEE (reference sequence). V was cut by 5 bases and J by 0 bases, with 11 bases left in between. The CDR3 sequence: CASRHMTSTNEKLFF. In nucleotides, the CDR3 is TGTGCCAGCAGACATATGACCTCAACTAATGAAAAACTGTTTTTT.